This T cell receptor (beta chain) was recovered during a study of long-term antiretroviral therapy in people with HIV. Study conclusions and caveats: Clones that had undergone expansion before ART prevailed in the repertoire throughout all time points. Nothing was known about ART adherence, viral resistance or changes in therapy. HIV repertoire CDR3 lengths ranged less widely than those of controls.

Treated in the United States were all of the participants with HIV. Sequencing relied on immunoSEQ assay v3.0, run at survey level. Sequencing used immunoSEQ multiplex PCR; TCRdb keeps in-frame clones, though not all of them. Among tens of thousands of clones listed, about 95% were seen once. The trim removed 4 bases at V and 8 bases at J, leaving 6 bases unmatched. From germline, CDR1 is SGHRS and CDR2 YFSETQ. CDR3 length: 14 amino acids. As to this clone: Its antigen is undetermined.

The chain has TRBV5-1 and TRBJ1-4; 9 bases line up with TRBD1. Specimen: unsorted PBMCs, collected 5.3 years after starting antiretroviral therapy. This sequence originates from a man aged 45 to 65 with HIV. Here the CDR3 reads CASSQGQGKEKLFF. The CDR3 nucleotides read TGCGCCAGCAGCCAGGGACAGGGAAAGGAAAAACTGTTTTTT.